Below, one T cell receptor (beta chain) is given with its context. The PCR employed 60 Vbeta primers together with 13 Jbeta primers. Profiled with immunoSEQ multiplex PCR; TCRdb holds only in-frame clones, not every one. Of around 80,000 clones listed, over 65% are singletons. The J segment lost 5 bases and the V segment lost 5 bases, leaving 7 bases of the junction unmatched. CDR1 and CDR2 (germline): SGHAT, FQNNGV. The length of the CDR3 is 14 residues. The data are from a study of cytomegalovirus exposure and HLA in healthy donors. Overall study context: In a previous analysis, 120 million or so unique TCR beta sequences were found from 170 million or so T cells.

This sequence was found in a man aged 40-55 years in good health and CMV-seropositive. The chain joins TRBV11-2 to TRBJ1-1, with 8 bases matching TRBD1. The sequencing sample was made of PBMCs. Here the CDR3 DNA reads TGTGCCAGCAGCCCAACAGGGGGTAATACTGAAGCTTTCTTT. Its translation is CASSPTGGNTEAFF.